This TCR beta chain was sequenced for a study of long-term antiretroviral therapy in people with HIV. V was pared by 6 bases and J by 7 bases, with 6 bases of the junction left unmatched. The CDR3 has 13 residues. CDR1 is SNHLY, CDR2 FYNNEI, per germline. General observations from the study: ART was followed by higher diversity that remained below transplant donor controls.

With respect to this clone: Its matching antigen is unknown.

Version v3.0 of the immunoSEQ assay was performed at survey level. Sequencing was intended to reach about 35,000-50,000 T-cell genomes per sample. This table comes from immunoSEQ multiplex PCR, and its TCRdb copy is limited to in-frame clones, with some not included. Among more than 25,000 clones, roughly 90% were seen once, and the ten largest hold roughly 1%. In the United States, treatment was given to all participants with HIV. The study used samples holding about 0.95-10 million cryopreserved PBMC before DNA extraction. The input for sequencing was unsorted PBMCs, taken 2 years after starting antiretroviral therapy. This receptor was obtained from a man in his fifties or sixties with HIV. The V gene is TRBV2, the J gene TRBJ1-5; 7 bases are a match to TRBD1. The CDR3 DNA follows: TGTGCCAGCAGAAGGGACAGTAGACAGCCCCAGCATTTT. Translating gives CASRRDSRQPQHF. Drawing the rest from reference TRBV2 and TRBJ1-5, the complete variable domain is EPEVTQTPSHQVTQMGQEVILRCVPISNHLYFYWYRQILGQKVEFLVSFYNNEISEKSEIFDDQFSVERPDGSNFTLKIRSTKLEDSAMYFCASRRDSRQPQHFGDGTRLSIL.